The clone carrying this T cell receptor beta chain was counted ten times or more. At the time of active disease, bone marrow was collected from every patient. Molecular barcoded adaptors covering alpha/delta and beta/gamma chains were used on around 400 ng RNA. TCRdb ran MiXCR on the reads and lists one entry per CDR3 protein. The sample records about 46,000 distinct CDR3 sequences, 15% to 20% being singletons. The CDR3 spans 14 residues. Trimming cost V 0 bases and J 12 bases; bases outside gene matches: 7. CDR1 KGHDR and CDR2 SFDVKD come from the germline V gene. The sample is drawn from a study of read filtering for tumor transcriptome and immune sequencing.

The receptor was isolated from a donor over 35 with multiple myeloma. This chain uses TRBV24-1 with TRBJ2-1; 7 positions agree with TRBD2. Sequencing was performed on a population of CD138-negative cells sorted from bone marrow. CDR3 coding DNA: TGTGCCACCAGTGATTTGCCGGAGGGGAGGGGGCAGTTCTTC. Translating gives CATSDLPEGRGQFF.